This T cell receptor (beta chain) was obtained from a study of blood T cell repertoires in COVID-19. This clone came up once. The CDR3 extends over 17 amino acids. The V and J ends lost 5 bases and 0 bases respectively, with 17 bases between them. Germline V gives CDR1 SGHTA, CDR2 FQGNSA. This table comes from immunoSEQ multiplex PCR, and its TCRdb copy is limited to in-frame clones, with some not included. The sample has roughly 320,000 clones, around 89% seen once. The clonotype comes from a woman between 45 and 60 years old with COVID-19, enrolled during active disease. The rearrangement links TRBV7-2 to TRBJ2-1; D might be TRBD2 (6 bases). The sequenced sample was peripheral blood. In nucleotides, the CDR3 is TGTGCCAGCAGCCCTTCGTTGGTAGCGGCCTCCTACAATGAGCAGTTCTTC. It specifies CASSPSLVAASYNEQFF.